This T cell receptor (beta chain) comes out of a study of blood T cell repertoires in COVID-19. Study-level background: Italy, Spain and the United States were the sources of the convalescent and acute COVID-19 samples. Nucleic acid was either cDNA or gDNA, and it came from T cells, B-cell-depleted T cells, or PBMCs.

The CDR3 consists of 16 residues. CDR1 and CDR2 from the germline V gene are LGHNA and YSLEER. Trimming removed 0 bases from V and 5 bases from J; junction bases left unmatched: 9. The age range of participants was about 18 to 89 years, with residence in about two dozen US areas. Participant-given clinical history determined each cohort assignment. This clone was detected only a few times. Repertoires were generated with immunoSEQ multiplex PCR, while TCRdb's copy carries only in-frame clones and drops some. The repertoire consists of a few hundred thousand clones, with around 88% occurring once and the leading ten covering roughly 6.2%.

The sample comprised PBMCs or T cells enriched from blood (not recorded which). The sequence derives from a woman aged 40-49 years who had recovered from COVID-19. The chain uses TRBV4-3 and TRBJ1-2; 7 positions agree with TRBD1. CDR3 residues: CASSQDQGRGFYGYTF. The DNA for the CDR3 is TGCGCCAGCAGCCAAGATCAGGGCAGGGGGTTTTATGGCTACACCTTC.